Listed here is a single T cell receptor (beta chain). Antigen specificity is unknown. The protocol was immunoSEQ multiplex PCR, while the TCRdb copy is restricted to in-frame clones and leaves out a portion. Of tens of thousands of clones detected, roughly 94% appear once; the ten largest clones hold approximately 2.9%. This sample was included in a study of OX40 agonist ivuxolimab in advanced cancers. Study-wide background: With a range of roughly 20 to 80, age averaged approximately 60 years, and 75% to 90% were male. Overall study findings and caveats: Antigen specificity was not determined for the expanded peripheral T cells. Clonal expansion from baseline to week 6 occurred in both CD4+ and CD8+ T cells.

Samples were taken at baseline and on day 1 of cycles 4 and 7. The CDR3 covers 14 residues. Trimming at V came to 10 bases and at J to 0 bases, leaving 5 bases not matched to a gene. The germline CDR1 and CDR2 sequences are MNHEY and SMNVEV (reference sequence). The material was CD4+ or CD8+ T cells sorted from blood, obtained in a trial of the OX40 agonist ivuxolimab. This chain connects TRBV27 to TRBJ2-2; 7 bases fit TRBD1. This sequence originates from an adult with an advanced solid tumor such as melanoma, head and neck, liver or kidney cancer. The CDR3 here is CATRQGTNTGELFF. For the CDR3, the DNA is TGTGCCACCCGACAGGGAACGAACACCGGGGAGCTGTTTTTT.